This TCR beta chain was documented in a study of blood T cells in healthy people across ages. Comment on this clonotype: Its antigen is not identified.

Alongside a J-beta primer mix, a sample-barcoded 5' primer served in a second PCR lasting roughly 7 to 11 cycles. TCRdb re-derived calls from the 5' RACE reads in MiXCR, one entry per CDR3 protein. Here the sample spans around 1.5 million distinct CDR3 sequences, approximately 42% being singletons. V was pared by 4 bases and J by 5 bases, with 3 bases of the junction left unmatched. CDR3 size: 15 residues. Germline loops: CDR1 SGHAT, CDR2 FQNNGV. Study observations and caveats: Roughly linear age-related decline in beta diversity appeared, significant by age about 37. In the absence of known donor CMV status, changes in expanded clonotypes were possibly confounded. Comparison with aged donors showed that long-lived donors had more naive CD4+ cells and higher diversity.

The specimen was blood. The chain combines TRBV11-2 with TRBJ2-1, with 12 bases matching TRBD2. The receptor was derived from a woman aged 18-35 years in good health. The CDR3 spells CASSWTSGEHNEQFF. The CDR3 DNA reads TGTGCCAGCAGCTGGACTAGCGGGGAACACAATGAGCAGTTCTTC.